This T cell receptor beta chain derives from a study of cytomegalovirus exposure and HLA in healthy donors. Trimming shortened V by 1 base and J by 5 bases, and 9 bases separated the two germline ends. Per the germline V gene, CDR1 is SGHDT and CDR2 is YYEEEE. This CDR3 has 14 amino acids. Primers: 60 Vbeta forward and 13 Jbeta reverse. Assay used: immunoSEQ multiplex PCR; TCRdb lists only in-frame clones, some missing. The table lists some 140,000 clones, roughly 80% of them singletons. The sequence derives from a man aged 35-49 years in good health and CMV-seronegative. The chain employs TRBV5-6 and TRBJ1-4; tentatively, D is TRBD1 (5 bases). The sample consisted of PBMCs. The CDR3 here is CASSLLQANEKLFF. The CDR3 bases are TGTGCCAGCAGCTTGCTACAGGCCAATGAAAAACTGTTTTTT.